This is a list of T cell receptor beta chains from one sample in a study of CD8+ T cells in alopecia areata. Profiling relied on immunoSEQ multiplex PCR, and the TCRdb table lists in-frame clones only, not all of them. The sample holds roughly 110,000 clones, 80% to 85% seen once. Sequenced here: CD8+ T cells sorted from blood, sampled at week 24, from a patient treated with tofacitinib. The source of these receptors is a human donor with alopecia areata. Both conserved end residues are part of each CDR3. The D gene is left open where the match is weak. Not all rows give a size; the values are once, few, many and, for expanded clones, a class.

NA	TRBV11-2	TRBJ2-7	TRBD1	TGTGCCAGCAGCTTGTTGGGGACAGCCTACGAGCAGTACTTC	CASSLLGTAYEQYF
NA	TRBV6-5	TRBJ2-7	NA	TGTGCCAGCAGTCGCCGGGACACAAACTCCTACGAGCAGTACTTC	CASSRRDTNSYEQYF
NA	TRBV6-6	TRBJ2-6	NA	TGTGCCAGCAGTGAGTCTGGGGCCAACGTCCTGACTTTC	CASSESGANVLTF
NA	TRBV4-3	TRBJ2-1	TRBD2	TGCGCCAGCAGCCAAGAGCCGACTAGCGGGGCTCCCAATGAGCAGTTCTTC	CASSQEPTSGAPNEQFF
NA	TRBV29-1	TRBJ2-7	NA	TGCAGCGTTGATTTGGGGAACGAGCAGTACTTC	CSVDLGNEQYF
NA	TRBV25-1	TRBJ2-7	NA	TGTGCCAGCAGTGAATCAGGACTTTCCTATCGCGAGCAGTACTTC	CASSESGLSYREQYF
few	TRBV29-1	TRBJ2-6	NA	TGCAGCGTTGAAGGGTGGACGGAGGCGGGGACCAACGTCCTGACTTTC	CSVEGWTEAGTNVLTF
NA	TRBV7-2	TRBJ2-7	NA	TGTGCCAGCAGCACGCCCCCAGGACTCTACGAGCAGTACTTC	CASSTPPGLYEQYF
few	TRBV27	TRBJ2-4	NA	TGTGCCAGCAGTTACTGGGCGGGCGTAGCCAAAAACATTCAGTACTTC	CASSYWAGVAKNIQYF
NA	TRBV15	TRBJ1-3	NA	TGTGCCACCAGCGGGGGGGCGATCGACAGACGTGGAAACACCATATATTTT	CATSGGAIDRRGNTIYF
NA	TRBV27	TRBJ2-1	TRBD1	TGTGCCAGCAGTTTATTAGGTCAGGGGGCCTCCAATGAGCAGTTCTTC	CASSLLGQGASNEQFF
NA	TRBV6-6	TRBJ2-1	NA	TGTGCCAGCAGGAAGACTACTTACAATGAGCAGTTCTTC	CASRKTTYNEQFF
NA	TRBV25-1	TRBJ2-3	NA	TGTGCCAGCAGTGATGTCAACACAGATACGCAGTATTTT	CASSDVNTDTQYF
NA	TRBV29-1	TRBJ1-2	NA	TGCAGCGTACTCAAAGGGGACACATTAAACTATGGCTACACCTTC	CSVLKGDTLNYGYTF
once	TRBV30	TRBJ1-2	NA	TGTGCCTGGACATCAGGGGTGGATGGCTACACCTTC	CAWTSGVDGYTF
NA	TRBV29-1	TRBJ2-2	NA	TGCAGCGTAGCAGGAACAGTGACCGGGGAGCTGTTTTTT	CSVAGTVTGELFF
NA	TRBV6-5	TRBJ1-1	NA	TGTGCCAGCAGTTACTCAGTGAACACTGAAGCTTTCTTT	CASSYSVNTEAFF